The clone carrying this TCR beta chain has just a few counts. Antigen unknown. This sample's time point: newly diagnosed GD, antithyroid drugs for less than 3 months. From RNA extracted from PBMCs, the TCR library was made. Arm-PCR of CDR3 regions and iRepertoire HTBI primers were the basis on which TCR beta libraries were built. Original handling: Gene usage covered some 66 TRBV and 14 TRBJ segments. Using its own MiXCR run on the multiplex PCR reads, TCRdb lists one record per CDR3 protein. TCRdb, not the authors, supplied the V and J calls. The sample consists of about 400,000 distinct CDR3 sequences, 15% to 20% of them appearing once. These data are taken from a study of regulatory T cells in long-lasting Graves disease. Study results and caveats: The study examined only peripheral blood, not thyroid tissue.

The same data also went into a second study, on T cells in Graves' hyperthyroidism and ophthalmopathy. That report adds: An initial round of RT-PCR targeting the TCR CDR3 relied on the HTBI primer set.

The clonotype was recovered from a woman between 18 and 30 years old with Graves disease. The starting material was peripheral blood mononuclear cells (PBMCs), obtained at new diagnosis, from a patient treated with antithyroid drugs.

The chain's CDR3 is CASSLATGVVSPLHF. The CDR3 coding sequence is TGTGCCAGCAGCTTAGCTACAGGGGTGGTTTCACCCCTCCACTTT. V and J are TRBV7-8 and TRBJ1-6, with 7 bases that match TRBD1. Trimming took 0 bases from V and 9 from J; bases not matched to a gene: 5. The CDR3 contains 15 residues. CDR1 and CDR2 (germline): SGHVS, FQNEAQ.